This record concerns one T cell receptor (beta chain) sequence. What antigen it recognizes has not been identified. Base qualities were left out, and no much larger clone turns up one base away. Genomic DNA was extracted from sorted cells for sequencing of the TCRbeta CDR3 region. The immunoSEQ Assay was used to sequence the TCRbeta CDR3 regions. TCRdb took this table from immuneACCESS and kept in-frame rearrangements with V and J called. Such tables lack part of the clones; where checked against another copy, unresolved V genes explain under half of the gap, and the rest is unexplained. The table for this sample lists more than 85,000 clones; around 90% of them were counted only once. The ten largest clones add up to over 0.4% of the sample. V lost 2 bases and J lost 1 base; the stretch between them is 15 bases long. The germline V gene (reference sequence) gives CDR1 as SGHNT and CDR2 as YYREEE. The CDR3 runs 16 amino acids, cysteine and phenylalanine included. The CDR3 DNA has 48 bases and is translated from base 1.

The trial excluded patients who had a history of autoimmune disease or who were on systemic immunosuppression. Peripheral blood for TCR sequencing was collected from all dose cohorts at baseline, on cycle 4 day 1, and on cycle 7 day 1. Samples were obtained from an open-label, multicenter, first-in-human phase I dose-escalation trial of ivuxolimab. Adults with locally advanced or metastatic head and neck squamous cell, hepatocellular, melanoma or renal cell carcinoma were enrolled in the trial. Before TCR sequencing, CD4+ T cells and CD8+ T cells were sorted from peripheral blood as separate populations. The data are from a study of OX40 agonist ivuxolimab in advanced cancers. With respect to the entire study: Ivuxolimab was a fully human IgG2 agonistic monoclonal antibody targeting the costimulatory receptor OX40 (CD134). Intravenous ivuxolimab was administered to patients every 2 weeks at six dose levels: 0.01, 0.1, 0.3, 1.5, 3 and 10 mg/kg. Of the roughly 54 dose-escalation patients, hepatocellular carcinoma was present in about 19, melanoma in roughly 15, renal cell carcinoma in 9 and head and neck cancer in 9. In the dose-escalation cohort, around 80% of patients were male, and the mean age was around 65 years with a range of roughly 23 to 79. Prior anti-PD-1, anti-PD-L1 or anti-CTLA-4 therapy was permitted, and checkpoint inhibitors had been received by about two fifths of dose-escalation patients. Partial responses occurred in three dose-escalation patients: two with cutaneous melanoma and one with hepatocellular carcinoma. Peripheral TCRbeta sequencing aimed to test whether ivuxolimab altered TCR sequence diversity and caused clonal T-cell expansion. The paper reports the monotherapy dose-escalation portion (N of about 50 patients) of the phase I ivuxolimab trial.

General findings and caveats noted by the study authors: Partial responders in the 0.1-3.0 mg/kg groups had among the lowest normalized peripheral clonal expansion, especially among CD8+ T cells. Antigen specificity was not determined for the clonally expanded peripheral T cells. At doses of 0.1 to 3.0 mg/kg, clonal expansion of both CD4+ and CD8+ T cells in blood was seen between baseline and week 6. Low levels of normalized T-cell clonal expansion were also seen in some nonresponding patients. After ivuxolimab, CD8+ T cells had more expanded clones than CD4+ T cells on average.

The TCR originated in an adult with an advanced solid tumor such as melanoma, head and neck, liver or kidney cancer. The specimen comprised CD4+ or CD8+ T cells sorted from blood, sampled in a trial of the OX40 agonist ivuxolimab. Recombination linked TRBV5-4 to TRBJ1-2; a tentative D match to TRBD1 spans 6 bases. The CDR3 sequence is CASSLPTGLGNYGYTF. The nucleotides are TGTGCCAGCAGCTTACCCACAGGGTTAGGTAACTATGGCTACACCTTC.